Included here is one TCR beta chain sequence, with context. The data were produced by immunoSEQ multiplex PCR, yet TCRdb's version contains in-frame clones alone and is incomplete. The sample carries over 25,000 clones, more than 85% recorded once. This specimen comes from a study of T cell changes during pregnancy in multiple sclerosis. Unmatched junction bases numbered 3, after V lost 4 bases and J lost 4 bases. The germline gives CDR1 PRHDT, CDR2 FYEKMQ (reference sequence). This CDR3 comprises 14 residues. This specimen was CD4+ T cells from peripheral blood mononuclear cells, taken in the second trimester of pregnancy. This chain connects TRBV13 to TRBJ2-7, with 11 bases identical to TRBD1. This TCR was recovered from a female donor with multiple sclerosis, enrolled in a pregnancy study. The CDR3 nucleotides read TGTGCCAGCAGCTGGACAGGGGGCGGGTACGAGCAGTACTTC. Its translation is CASSWTGGGYEQYF. The full variable domain, completed using reference TRBV13 and TRBJ2-7, is AAGVIQSPRHLIKEKRETATLKCYPIPRHDTVYWYQQGPGQDPQFLISFYEKMQSDKGSIPDRFSAQQFSDYHSELNMSSLELGDSALYFCASSWTGGGYEQYFGPGTRLTVT.